This paragraph reports one TCR beta chain. The data originate from a study of cytomegalovirus exposure and HLA in healthy donors. Germline V gives CDR1 SGHDN, CDR2 FVKESK. Trimming took off 3 bases at V and 5 bases at J, with 13 bases between the two ends. The CDR3 is 14 amino acids. With 60 Vbeta and 13 Jbeta primers, the PCR was carried out. The assay was immunoSEQ multiplex PCR, and TCRdb's table has in-frame clones only and misses some. The sample includes about 59,000 clones, roughly 84% of them seen just once. Sequenced sample: PBMCs. This receptor was identified in a human donor in good health. The chain carries TRBV14 and TRBJ1-2, with D unresolved. CDR3 in amino acids: CASSHADFWYGYTF. CDR3 nucleotides: TGTGCCAGCAGCCACGCGGACTTTTGGTATGGCTACACCTTC. Full variable domain (outside the CDR3, taken from reference TRBV14 and TRBJ1-2): EAGVTQFPSHSVIEKGQTVTLRCDPISGHDNLYWYRRVMGKEIKFLLHFVKESKQDESGMPNNRFLAERTGGTYSTLKVQPAELEDSGVYFCASSHADFWYGYTFGSGTRLTVV.